The 26 T cell receptor beta chains listed next were all sequenced from one sample in a study of blood T cell repertoires in COVID-19. Method: immunoSEQ multiplex PCR; TCRdb's copy keeps in-frame clones and lacks some. In the table there are some 150,000 clones, approximately 85% of which are singletons. Sequencing used peripheral blood. The receptors come from a woman aged 55-70 years with COVID-19, enrolled during active disease.

V usage is TRBV5-1 and J usage is TRBJ2-7; 9 nucleotides match TRBD1. The germline V gene encodes CDR1 SGHRS and CDR2 YFSETQ. Trimming at V came to 3 bases and at J to 5 bases, leaving 9 bases not matched to a gene. This CDR3 is 15 amino acids long. The CDR3 protein is CASSSGQGKKNEQYF. DNA of the CDR3: TGCGCCAGCAGCTCGGGACAGGGCAAAAAAAACGAGCAGTACTTC.

This chain joins TRBV18 and TRBJ2-3; D possibly corresponds to TRBD1 (6 bases). Trimming stripped 0 bases from V and 4 bases from J, with 8 bases between. This CDR3 is built from 14 residues. Germline V lookup: CDR1 KGHSH, CDR2 LQKENI. The CDR3 sequence is CASSPPGAADTQYF. CDR3 sequence (DNA): TGTGCCAGCTCACCACCGGGGGCGGCAGATACGCAGTATTTT.

This clone was counted a few times. The chain is built from TRBV7-2 and TRBJ2-1, with D uncertain. This CDR3 has 16 amino acids. Germline V gene sequence: CDR1 SGHTA, CDR2 FQGNSA. The V end was cut by 0 bases, the J end by 0 bases, with 9 bases between. The CDR3 DNA reads TGTGCCAGCAGCTTAGCGGGCAGCCACTCCTACAATGAGCAGTTCTTC. Translated, it gives CASSLAGSHSYNEQFF.

This chain connects TRBV11-3 to TRBJ2-2; weak D call: TRBD2 (7 bases). Germline V gene lookup returns CDR1 SGHNT and CDR2 YENEEA. The CDR3 runs to 16 residues. V lost 2 bases and J 4 bases, leaving 14 bases between the germline ends. As DNA, the CDR3 is TGTGCCAGCAGCTTACTATCGGGGGGCGGCACCGGGGAGCTGTTTTTT. It specifies CASSLLSGGGTGELFF.

This chain joins TRBV11-2 and TRBJ2-3; TRBD2 agrees at 14 bases. Germline CDR1 SGHAT, CDR2 FQNNGV. With V trimmed by 5 bases and J by 4 bases, 11 bases remained unmatched. CDR3 length: 18 amino acids. CDR3 sequence: CASSLLLGLAGEPDTQYF. As DNA, the CDR3 is TGTGCCAGCAGCCTACTCCTGGGACTAGCGGGGGAACCAGATACGCAGTATTTT.

The genes are TRBV5-4 and TRBJ2-5; 7 bases agree with TRBD2. Germline lookup yields CDR1 SGHNT and CDR2 YYREEE (reference sequence). The CDR3 sequence is 13 residues long. V dropped 0 bases and J dropped 5; count of bases not matched to a gene: 1. CDR3 DNA sequence: TGTGCCAGCAGCTTGGGTAGCGGGGAGACCCAGTACTTC. It is translated as CASSLGSGETQYF.

The chain uses TRBV19 and TRBJ2-7; 11 bases map to TRBD2. Germline CDR1 reads LNHDA; CDR2 reads SQIVND (reference sequence). Losses at the gene ends were 2 bases for V and 3 bases for J; bases not matched to a gene: 0. This CDR3 has 14 residues. DNA for the CDR3: TGTGCCAGTAGTATAACTAGCGGGGGCTACGAGCAGTACTTC. Its protein is CASSITSGGYEQYF.

The sample holds one count of this clone. The chain links TRBV7-9 to TRBJ1-6; 7 positions match TRBD1. Germline assignment: CDR1 SEHNR and CDR2 FQNEAQ (reference sequence). With V trimmed by 4 bases and J by 9 bases, 6 bases remained unmatched. CDR3 length equals 14 residues. The CDR3 sequence: CASSSTGASSPLHF. CDR3 DNA sequence: TGTGCCAGCAGCTCCACAGGGGCTTCTTCACCCCTCCACTTT.

V is TRBV27 and J is TRBJ1-1; D is unresolved. Germline V gives CDR1 MNHEY, CDR2 SMNVEV (reference sequence). CDR3 size: 15 residues. The ends were cut back, 2 bases at V and 5 bases at J, with 15 bases in the middle. The CDR3 sequence is CASSLNGVLGTEAFF. The DNA for the CDR3 is TGTGCCAGCAGTTTAAACGGGGTTCTTGGGACTGAAGCTTTCTTT.

The chain joins TRBV28 to TRBJ1-4; TRBD1 is a possible D gene (5 bases). The CDR3 has 16 amino acids. The germline V and J ends were trimmed by 7 bases and 0 bases, with 15 bases remaining between them. CDR1 is MDHEN and CDR2 is SYDVKM in the germline V gene. For the CDR3, the DNA is TGTGCCAGCACCCCGGGGGGAGGGGCAACTAATGAAAAACTGTTTTTT. Translated: CASTPGGGATNEKLFF.

The chain recombines TRBV10-3 with TRBJ2-7; TRBD1 aligns across 7 bases. The CDR3 totals 14 residues. V trimming: 8 bases; J trimming: 4 bases; junction bases outside the gene matches: 11. Germline V CDR1 and CDR2: ENHRY, SYGVKD. DNA of the CDR3: TGTGCCATCTGTGGGGACAGCGGACAGTACGAGCAGTACTTC. Protein sequence: CAICGDSGQYEQYF.

CDR3 in DNA: TGTGCCAGCAGCAAAGTCCGGCGACTAGCGGGGGTGGCAGATACGCAGTATTTT. Protein sequence: CASSKVRRLAGVADTQYF. The chain couples TRBV21-1 to TRBJ2-3; whether TRBD2, the table's D call, matches the DNA was not checked. TRBV21-1 is designated a pseudogene. This CDR3 region has 18 residues.

This chain uses TRBV23-1 with TRBJ2-7, with D possibly being TRBD1 (5 bases). TRBV23-1 is annotated as an ORF whose role is uncertain. The CDR3 contains 16 residues. V lost 4 bases, J lost 2 bases, and 18 bases lay in between. The CDR3, as DNA: TGCGCCAGCAGTCGCTCATCAGGGTTGTCCGCCTACGAGCAGTACTTC. Residues: CASSRSSGLSAYEQYF.

J is TRBJ1-5 and V is TRBV18; D not certain. The CDR3 loop spans 16 amino acids. In germline, CDR1 is KGHSH, CDR2 LQKENI. The V end lost 0 bases, the J end lost 1 base, and 10 bases lay between the germline ends. Here the CDR3 DNA reads TGTGCCAGCTCACCACCCGAAGCCTTAAGCAATCAGCCCCAGCATTTT. This codes for CASSPPEALSNQPQHF.

The CDR3 DNA reads TGTGCCAGCAGACCCTCGGGACTTAGCACAGATACGCAGTATTTT. Encoded protein: CASRPSGLSTDTQYF. V is TRBV7-3 and J is TRBJ2-3, with D possibly TRBD2 on 6 matching bases. The V end was cut by 6 bases, the J end by 0 bases, with 13 bases between. The CDR3 runs to 15 residues. Germline V lookup: CDR1 SGHTA, CDR2 FQGTGA.

V is TRBV19 and J is TRBJ2-3, with D maybe TRBD2 (6 bases). The V gene lost 2 bases and the J gene lost 0 bases, with 12 bases spanning the gap. The CDR3 totals 16 residues. The germline gives CDR1 LNHDA, CDR2 SQIVND (reference sequence). This CDR3 is CASSILASVSTDTQYF. CDR3 bases: TGTGCCAGTAGTATATTGGCTAGCGTGAGCACAGATACGCAGTATTTT.

This sequence joins TRBV10-3 and TRBJ2-5, with D possibly matching TRBD2 (6 bases). The V gene's germline CDR1 is ENHRY and CDR2 SYGVKD. This CDR3 comprises 16 residues. The V end lost 4 bases, the J end lost 5 bases, and 20 bases lay between the germline ends. The CDR3 bases are TGTGCCATCAGTGGCCCTCCACTAGCATCAGAGGAGACCCAGTACTTC. Its translation is CAISGPPLASEETQYF.

The chain couples TRBV10-3 to TRBJ2-7; 7 bases are a match to TRBD1. V was pared by 2 bases and J by 2 bases, with 9 bases of the junction left unmatched. The length of the CDR3 is 16 residues. From germline, CDR1 is ENHRY and CDR2 SYGVKD. CDR3 sequence reads: CAISEPLTGVAYEQYF. Here the CDR3 DNA reads TGTGCCATCAGTGAGCCTCTCACAGGGGTTGCCTACGAGCAGTACTTC.

V usage is TRBV7-9 and J usage is TRBJ2-1, with D tentatively TRBD2 (6 bases). CDR1 is SEHNR and CDR2 is FQNEAQ in the germline V gene (reference sequence). V gave up 3 bases and J gave up 8 bases, with 20 bases separating them. The CDR3 covers 16 residues. This CDR3 is CASSLTWDRLDDEQFF. CDR3 DNA sequence: TGTGCCAGCAGCTTGACCTGGGACCGACTAGACGATGAGCAGTTCTTC. Based on the CDR3 plus reference TRBV7-9 and TRBJ2-1, the full variable domain is DTGVSQNPRHKITKRGQNVTFRCDPISEHNRLYWYRQTLGQGPEFLTYFQNEAQLEKSRLLSDRFSAERPKGSFSTLEIQRTEQGDSAMYLCASSLTWDRLDDEQFFGPGTRLTVL.

The J gene is TRBJ1-2, the V gene TRBV7-8; the D gene is possibly TRBD1 (6 bases). V was shortened by 5 bases and J by 1 base, with 14 bases between the two germline ends. Germline V gene data show CDR1 as SGHVS and CDR2 as FQNEAQ. The CDR3 covers 15 residues. The CDR3 region has the DNA TGTGCCAGCAGCCCAACAGGGACGATTAACTATGGCTACACCTTC. It translates to CASSPTGTINYGYTF.

The gene calls are TRBV7-2 and TRBJ1-5; D uncertain. This CDR3 has 15 amino acids. Germline V gives CDR1 SGHTA, CDR2 FQGNSA. Trimming pared 1 base from V and 1 base from J, leaving 8 bases between. The CDR3 DNA follows: TGTGCCAGCAGCTTAGTGCGAGGGAGCAATCAGCCCCAGCATTTT. This translates into CASSLVRGSNQPQHF.

This clone was counted a few times. This chain connects TRBV6-4 to TRBJ1-6, with no clear D. Germline values: CDR1 MRHNA, CDR2 SNTAGT. The V end lost 3 bases, the J end lost 7 bases, and 10 bases lay between the germline ends. CDR3 length: 14 amino acids. The DNA of the CDR3 is TGTGCCAGCAGTGAGAGGGAAACGAATTCACCCCTCCACTTT. Encoded protein: CASSERETNSPLHF.

The V call is TRBV5-1, the J call TRBJ2-3; 8 positions agree with TRBD2. The V segment lost 0 bases and the J segment 4 bases; nucleotides outside the gene matches: 4. The germline V gene has CDR1 SGHRS and CDR2 YFSETQ. There are 15 residues in the CDR3. This CDR3 reads CASSLVRGGPDTQYF. The CDR3 nucleotides read TGCGCCAGCAGCTTGGTTCGGGGGGGCCCAGATACGCAGTATTTT.

The chain couples TRBV6-2 or TRBV6-3 to TRBJ2-2; weak D call: TRBD2 (6 bases). This CDR3 spans 15 amino acids. Per the germline V gene, CDR1 is MNHEY and CDR2 is SVGEGT. Between the trimmed V and J ends, which lost 4 bases and 5 bases, there was a span of 14 bases. The CDR3 is CASSSRGMGTGELFF. In DNA, the CDR3 is TGTGCCAGCAGTTCGCGGGGTATGGGAACCGGGGAGCTGTTTTTT.

The chain uses TRBV6-5 and TRBJ1-2; tentative D call: TRBD1 (6 bases). CDR1 is MNHEY, CDR2 SVGAGI, per germline. V lost 1 base to trimming and J lost 7 bases, with 16 bases between them. The CDR3 has 15 amino acids. This chain's CDR3 is CASSYFVQGYRGYTF. CDR3 DNA sequence: TGTGCCAGCAGTTACTTCGTACAGGGTTATCGTGGCTACACCTTC.

This clone was recorded a few times. The CDR3 DNA reads TGTGCCAGCAGCCAGACTAGCGGGGGAATCAAAAACATTCAGTACTTC. Protein sequence: CASSQTSGGIKNIQYF. J is TRBJ2-4 and V is TRBV7-9; 12 bases agree with TRBD2. CDR3 size: 16 residues. The V segment lost 5 bases and the J segment 3 bases; nucleotides outside the gene matches: 5. CDR1 and CDR2 from the germline V gene are SEHNR and FQNEAQ (reference sequence). Drawing the rest from reference TRBV7-9 and TRBJ2-4, the complete variable domain is DTGVSQNPRHKITKRGQNVTFRCDPISEHNRLYWYRQTLGQGPEFLTYFQNEAQLEKSRLLSDRFSAERPKGSFSTLEIQRTEQGDSAMYLCASSQTSGGIKNIQYFGAGTRLSVL.